Detailed here is one T cell receptor beta chain. This clone's antigen is unknown. The record has no base qualities; no much larger clone is one base away. This sample is drawn from a study of blood T cell repertoires in COVID-19 (dated by TCRdb to 2020 to 2022). For context, the study as a whole: Collaborator samples came from the United States, Italy and Spain and covered acute and convalescent phases of COVID-19. The material from the prospective study consisted of cDNA or gDNA derived from T cells, B-cell-depleted T cells, or PBMCs. Where available, HLA class I and class II types were obtained from metadata supplied by the sample provider rather than from assay-based typing. The repertoires were made available in a free public database intended to serve as a resource for research on the immune response to SARS-CoV-2. Subjects who had been exposed to COVID-19, were actively infected with it, or had recovered from it provided the deeply sampled blood TCRbeta repertoires that made up the dataset. The sample metadata nearly always contained a de-identified subject ID, COVID-19 status, age in years and sex. Samples came from the ongoing ImmuneRACE study (first 160 participants) plus 1,254 subjects from 6 global collaborators.

TCRbeta CDR3 regions were amplified from genomic DNA by means of the immunoSEQ Assay, a bias-controlled multiplex PCR. The study's processing was this. Nucleated cell counts per sample were estimated from amplification of reference gene primers within the assay. Sequence reads were collapsed and filtered to measure the absolute abundance of every unique TCRbeta CDR3 rearrangement. For each sample, productive Simpson clonality was calculated as the square root of Simpson's diversity index across productive rearrangements. TCRdb took this table from immuneACCESS and kept in-frame rearrangements with V and J called. Such tables lack part of the clones; where checked against another copy, unresolved V genes explain under half of the gap, and the rest is unexplained. For V, J and clone size, that table is used; D and trimming come from the DNA. The sample includes around 93,000 clones, with 70% to 90% observed a single time. The ten largest clones capture 4.1% of the sample.

The collaborating institutions used their own protocols to collect whole blood in K2EDTA tubes. For TCRbeta analysis, collaborators shipped samples as frozen whole blood, isolated PBMCs, or DNA extracted from either of those sample types. The CDR3 starts with the cysteine, ends with the valine, and has 13 residues. The entry retains the CDR3 DNA only, 39 bases that are in frame from base 1. From V the trimming removes 2 bases and from J it removes 6 bases, while the gene matches leave 3 bases of the junction unaccounted for. The germline V gene (reference sequence) provides CDR1 SGHKS and CDR2 YYEKEE. Overall study outcomes, separate from this receptor: Clinical and demographic metadata were provided uncurated, with the amount varying by source and participant.

This TCR came from a man between 60 and 75 years old with acute or convalescent COVID-19. The chain uses TRBV5-5 and TRBJ2-7; TRBD1 agrees with 9 junctional bases. Material for sequencing was peripheral blood. At the DNA level, the sequence is TGTGCCAGCAGCTTTGGGACAGGGCTCGAGCAGTACGTC. This translates into CASSFGTGLEQYV.